The 18 T cell receptor beta chains presented below share a single source sample, sequenced in a study of T cell clonality in common variable immunodeficiency. Whole-study findings and limits: In common variable immunodeficiency, TCR beta chains reportedly carried fewer deletions and N-nucleotide insertions.

Which antigens these TCRs recognize remains unknown. Here immunoSEQ multiplex PCR was the method, and the copy in TCRdb shows in-frame clones only, minus some. The sample holds about 28,000 clones, and no clone turns up only once. The sequenced sample was peripheral blood mononuclear cells. Receptors originate from a human donor with common variable immunodeficiency.

For this clone: One end of the junction is discordant with germline, which a read error may explain. The read falls 3 residues short of the CDR3 end, and the missing part is taken from the germline J gene. The gene calls are TRBV20-1 and TRBJ1-1; D not certain. The V gene's germline CDR1 is DFQATT and CDR2 SNEGSKA (reference sequence). This CDR3 region has 14 residues. The CDR3 here is CSARDEGMNTGAFF. Incomplete CDR3 DNA: TGCAGTGCTAGAGATGAGGGTATGAACACTGGA.

This clone was observed many times. Coverage ceases 3 residues before the CDR3 finishes, and the germline J gene fills in the end. The chain is built from TRBV23-1 and TRBJ1-2; TRBD1 agrees at 7 bases. TRBV23-1 belongs to the ORF category, with a function that is uncertain. V lost 3 bases and J lost 0; bases outside the gene matches: 10. CDR3 length: 17 amino acids. CDR3 residues: CASSHRDSGKANYGYTF. The CDR3 DNA, read in part, is TGCGCCAGCAGTCACCGGGACAGTGGAAAAGCTAACTATGGC.

Remarks on this clone: The CDR3 is cut off 3 residues early in the read; its end comes from the germline J gene. The chain carries TRBV2 and TRBJ1-4, with 10 nucleotides matching TRBD1. The CDR3 covers 14 residues. With 6 bases clipped from V and 8 bases from J, the junction kept 6 bases outside the gene matches. In germline, CDR1 is SNHLY, CDR2 FYNNEI. The CDR3 region is CASSGGTGVEKLFF. The sequenced part of the CDR3 DNA is TGTGCCAGCAGCGGGGGGACAGGGGTCGAAAAA.

This clone was seen a few times. The CDR3 goes on 3 residues after the read ends, and that part is filled in from the germline J gene. The rearrangement uses TRBV7-8 and TRBJ2-1, with TRBD2 as a possible D gene (6 bases). This CDR3 has 15 residues. Germline CDR1 reads SGHVS; CDR2 reads FQNEAQ. V shed 5 bases and J shed 4 bases, with 15 bases lying between them. The CDR3 DNA, read in part, is TGTGCCAGCAGCCGACTAGTCGGGAATTACAATGAG. Translating gives CASSRLVGNYNE. The full-length CDR3 reads as CASSRLVGNYNEQFF.

This clone was observed many times. The read falls 3 residues short of the CDR3 end, and the missing part is taken from the germline J gene. V gene TRBV5-6 combines with J gene TRBJ2-1, with 10 bases aligning to TRBD1. Germline V gene sequence: CDR1 SGHDT, CDR2 YYEEEE. The V gene end was trimmed by 3 bases and the J gene end by 7 bases; junction bases not matched to a gene: 7. The CDR3 consists of 15 residues. Incomplete CDR3 DNA: TGTGCCAGCAGCTACGCGACAGGGGGCAGGAATGAG. This gives the protein CASSYATGGRNE. The full CDR3 protein is CASSYATGGRNEQFF.

This clone was observed a handful of times. The read gets to within 3 residues of the CDR3 end, and the germline J gene fills in the rest. This chain joins TRBV5-5 and TRBJ1-5; unclear D gene. CDR1 SGHKS and CDR2 YYEKEE come from the germline V gene (reference sequence). This CDR3 spans 15 amino acids. V lost 2 bases and J 2 bases, leaving 11 bases between the germline ends. This chain's CDR3 is CASSFRAGGNQPQHF. CDR3 DNA, as far as it was read: TGTGCCAGCAGCTTCCGAGCGGGTGGCAATCAGCCC.

With regard to this clone: Coverage ceases 3 residues before the CDR3 finishes, and the germline J gene fills in the end. The chain carries TRBV20-1 and TRBJ2-5; D ambiguous. Germline CDR1 reads DFQATT; CDR2 reads SNEGSKA (reference sequence). This CDR3 is 12 amino acids long. V lost 5 bases and J 0 bases, leaving 7 bases between the germline ends. The sequenced part of the CDR3 DNA is TGCAGTGCTTCCAGAAACCAAGAGACC. It specifies CSASRNQET. Given in full, the CDR3 is CSASRNQETQYF.

The CDR3 DNA, read in part, is TGTGCCAGCAGTGAAAGGACAGGGGGAAGGAATCAGCCC. Its protein product is CASSERTGGRNQP. The full-length CDR3 reads as CASSERTGGRNQPQHF. The V call is TRBV6-1, the J call TRBJ1-5; 10 nucleotides align to TRBD1. The read finishes 3 residues shy of the CDR3 end, and the germline J gene is used to complete it. V lost 2 bases and J lost 4; bases outside the gene matches: 5. This CDR3 spans 16 amino acids. Looked up from germline, CDR1 is MNHNS and CDR2 is SASEGT.

This clone came up many times. The CDR3 goes on 3 residues after the read ends, and that part is filled in from the germline J gene. The chain has TRBV18 and TRBJ1-1; D perhaps matches TRBD1 (5 bases). The CDR3 has 13 residues. The V gene's germline CDR1 is KGHSH and CDR2 LQKENI. V was cut by 6 bases and J by 5 bases, with 13 bases left in between. CDR3 amino acids: CASSLGVGTEAFF. Partial CDR3 DNA: TGTGCCAGCTCGCTAGGGGTGGGGACTGAA.

This clone has a count of ten or more. The CDR3 end falls 3 residues outside the read, so it is completed with the germline J gene. V gene TRBV6-1 combines with J gene TRBJ2-1; TRBD1 matches at 7 bases. The CDR3 runs to 14 residues. Germline CDR1 reads MNHNS; CDR2 reads SASEGT. V lost 3 bases, J lost 4 bases, and 3 bases stayed unmatched. The CDR3: CASSEAGGYNEQFF. Partial CDR3 DNA: TGTGCCAGCAGTGAGGCAGGGGGATACAATGAG.

There are many counts of this clone. The observed sequence ends 3 residues before the CDR3 terminus, with the missing tail filled in from the germline J gene. The chain combines TRBV20-1 with TRBJ2-5, with D maybe TRBD2 (5 bases). The CDR3 is made up of 15 amino acids. Trimming removed 3 bases at V and 0 bases at J, with 14 bases between. The germline V gene encodes CDR1 DFQATT and CDR2 SNEGSKA (reference sequence). CDR3 amino acids: CSASPRGAHQETQYF. The CDR3 DNA, read in part, is TGCAGTGCTAGCCCCCGGGGAGCGCACCAAGAGACC.

This clone was seen more than once but under ten times. The read comes to an end 3 residues before the CDR3 does, leaving the germline J gene to fill in the end. The chain links TRBV20-1 to TRBJ2-7; 9 nucleotides align to TRBD2. Germline V lookup: CDR1 DFQATT, CDR2 SNEGSKA (reference sequence). Unmatched junction bases numbered 6, after V lost 8 bases and J lost 4 bases. There are 12 residues in the CDR3. The CDR3 region is CSLAGASYEQYF. The covered CDR3 bases are TGCAGTTTAGCGGGAGCTTCATACGAG.

This clone was picked up many times. The read terminates 3 residues ahead of where the CDR3 ends, so the germline J gene completes it. The V call is TRBV19, the J call TRBJ2-7; TRBD1 agrees at 10 bases. The CDR3 loop spans 15 amino acids. Trimming at V came to 4 bases and at J to 4 bases, leaving 7 bases not matched to a gene. Germline V CDR1 and CDR2: LNHDA, SQIVND (reference sequence). CDR3 DNA, as far as it was read: TGTGCCAGTAGTACCCTACGGGACAGGGGATACGAG. This encodes CASSTLRDRGYE. The whole CDR3 region reads CASSTLRDRGYEQYF.

The CDR3 bases that were read are TGTGCCAGCAGCCTGCCTCCCCGGGGTCCCTACGAG. Protein product: CASSLPPRGPYE. The complete CDR3 sequence is CASSLPPRGPYEQYF. The chain couples TRBV7-9 to TRBJ2-7; perhaps TRBD2 as D (5 bases). The observed sequence ends 3 residues before the CDR3 terminus, with the missing tail filled in from the germline J gene. Between the trimmed V and J ends, which lost 5 bases and 2 bases, there was a span of 16 bases. The germline V gene has CDR1 SEHNR and CDR2 FQNEAQ (reference sequence). The CDR3 runs 15 residues.

This clone has more than one count but fewer than ten. Being one base from a much bigger clone, this may be a read error. The CDR3 goes on 3 residues after the read ends, and that part is filled in from the germline J gene. This same CDR3 is encoded by further DNA sequences in the sample. V gene TRBV19 combines with J gene TRBJ1-5, with D possibly matching TRBD1 (5 bases). The germline V gene has CDR1 LNHDA and CDR2 SQIVND (reference sequence). The CDR3 spans 15 residues. V was clipped by 1 base and J by 2 bases, with 9 bases between them. The CDR3 sequence is CASSIVPGGNQPQHF. CDR3 DNA, as far as it was read: TGTGCCAGTAGTATAGTGCCGGGGGGCAATCAGCCC.

This clone occurred many times. The CDR3 is cut off 3 residues early in the read; its end comes from the germline J gene. V and J are TRBV6-2 or TRBV6-3 and TRBJ2-7, with 11 bases aligning to TRBD2. This CDR3 comprises 16 residues. The germline CDR1 and CDR2 sequences are MNHEY and SVGEGT. Trimming removed 6 bases from V and 2 bases from J; junction bases left unmatched: 9. Partial CDR3 DNA: TGTGCCAGCAGCCTATCGACTAGCGGGAAAACCTACGAG. This encodes CASSLSTSGKTYE. The complete CDR3 reads CASSLSTSGKTYEQYF.

At least ten counts were recorded for this clone. Read data end 3 residues before the CDR3 end; the end is taken from the germline J gene. The J gene is TRBJ1-1, the V gene TRBV12-3 or TRBV12-4; D perhaps matches TRBD1 (5 bases). CDR3 length: 11 residues. The CDR3 reads CASRTRAEAFF. The sequenced part of the CDR3 DNA is TGTGCCAGCAGGACCAGGGCGGAA.

The table lists this clone with a few counts. The sequenced fragment ends 3 residues before the CDR3 boundary, so the rest is inferred from the germline J gene. This same CDR3 is encoded by further DNA sequences in the sample. The V gene is TRBV2, the J gene TRBJ2-1, with 16 bases matching TRBD2. The CDR3 consists of 16 residues. Trimming cost V 4 bases and J 7 bases; bases outside gene matches: 4. The germline V gene encodes CDR1 SNHLY and CDR2 FYNNEI. The part of the CDR3 DNA that was read is TGTGCCAGCAGTGGGGGACTAGCGGGAGGGGGTAATGAG. Translated: CASSGGLAGGGNE. From start to end, the CDR3 is CASSGGLAGGGNEQFF.